This T cell receptor (beta chain) was retrieved from a study of T cells expressing NK-cell markers. Study overall: Seven HCMV-seropositive donors and one seronegative donor made up the eight sequenced donors.

Germline V CDR1 and CDR2: DFQATT, SNEGSKA (reference sequence). The CDR3 contains 13 residues. Using the 5' RACE reads, TCRdb records one entry per CDR3 protein without DNA. The ten top clones account for around 0.37%, within a sample of some 280,000 distinct CDR3 sequences. The chain carries TRBV20-1 and TRBJ1-1; TCRdb's D gene call, TRBD1, goes unchecked for lack of DNA. The sequence was collected from a man aged 18 to 35 in good health. Material: blood T cells: a sorted CD56 or NKG2C T cell subset, CD4+ or CD8+ T cells, or bulk PBMC T cells (not recorded which). Here the CDR3 reads CSARDPGRTEAFF.